This TCR beta chain was sequenced during a study of control samples from healthy donors and cancer patients. Only in-frame clones appear in the TCRdb table, and some are missing; sequencing was by immunoSEQ multiplex PCR. The sample carries around 110,000 clones, 88% recorded once. The sample holds a few counts of this clone. The germline V and J ends were trimmed by 7 bases and 2 bases, with 12 bases remaining between them. The CDR3 sequence is 13 residues long. CDR1 is LGHDT and CDR2 is YNNKEL in the germline V gene (reference sequence). V usage is TRBV3-1 (or the pseudogene TRBV3-2) and J usage is TRBJ2-7; no clear D gene. Sequenced material: blood. The clonotype originates from a woman between 65 and 79 years old in good health. CDR3 sequence: CASNGAGTYEQYF. For the CDR3, the DNA is TGTGCCAGCAACGGCGCAGGCACCTACGAGCAGTACTTC.